Below are 28 T cell receptor beta chains sequenced from a single sample in a study of cytomegalovirus exposure and HLA in healthy donors. The method was immunoSEQ multiplex PCR; TCRdb's version includes in-frame clones alone and lacks a portion of them. The sample includes 200,000 to 300,000 clones, 90% of them seen just once. What was sequenced was PBMCs. The source of these receptors is a woman aged 25 to 39 in good health and CMV-seronegative.

The J gene is TRBJ2-7, the V gene TRBV28; D uncertain. There are 13 residues in the CDR3. The V gene's germline CDR1 is MDHEN and CDR2 SYDVKM. Trimming removed 5 bases at V and 3 bases at J, with 11 bases between. The CDR3 DNA follows: TGTGCCAGCAGTATCCCGGACGGCTACGAGCAGTACTTC. Its protein is CASSIPDGYEQYF.

The V call is TRBV11-2, the J call TRBJ2-5; tentative D call: TRBD2 (6 bases). This CDR3 spans 15 amino acids. CDR1 is SGHAT and CDR2 is FQNNGV in the germline V gene. V lost 8 bases to trimming and J lost 1 base, with 17 bases between them. The chain's CDR3 is CASSTGAKPQETQYF. Written as DNA, the CDR3 is TGTGCCAGCTCGACGGGAGCGAAACCCCAAGAGACCCAGTACTTC.

The chain recombines TRBV2 with TRBJ2-2, with D possibly being TRBD2 (5 bases). Trimming cost V 7 bases and J 2 bases, with 14 bases left between them. The CDR3 totals 15 residues. The V gene's germline CDR1 is SNHLY and CDR2 FYNNEI. The CDR3 sequence is CASKRLAFNTGELFF. The DNA for the CDR3 is TGTGCCAGCAAGCGGCTAGCCTTCAACACCGGGGAGCTGTTTTTT.

The chain uses TRBV4-1 and TRBJ2-5; 12 bases are a match to TRBD2. Germline-derived CDR1 and CDR2 are MGHRA and YSYEKL. CDR3 size: 15 residues. Losses at the gene ends were 4 bases for V and 5 bases for J; bases not matched to a gene: 5. This CDR3 is CASSLFGLAGETQYF. The CDR3 bases are TGCGCCAGCAGCCTCTTTGGACTAGCGGGGGAGACCCAGTACTTC.

The CDR3 reads CAILLPPFLGEQYF. CDR3 DNA: TGTGCCATCCTACTCCCACCTTTCCTCGGCGAGCAGTACTTC. The rearrangement joins TRBV6-1 to TRBJ2-7; D is ambiguous. CDR3 size: 14 residues. V gave up 10 bases and J gave up 6 bases, with 22 bases separating them. Germline V CDR1 and CDR2: MNHNS, SASEGT.

V is TRBV9 and J is TRBJ2-7, with D unclear. Trimming cost V 0 bases and J 2 bases, with 12 bases left between them. Germline V lookup: CDR1 SGDLS, CDR2 YYNGEE. This CDR3 region has 15 residues. CDR3 sequence reads: CASSVVLAQPYEQYF. CDR3 in DNA: TGTGCCAGCAGCGTAGTCCTCGCACAGCCCTACGAGCAGTACTTC.

This sequence joins TRBV5-6 and TRBJ2-7, with 7 bases matching TRBD2. The V gene's germline CDR1 is SGHDT and CDR2 YYEEEE. Trimming took 4 bases from V and 0 from J; bases not matched to a gene: 10. This CDR3 has 16 amino acids. Here the CDR3 DNA reads TGTGCCAGCAGCATACTTCTAGCGGAACTCTCCTACGAGCAGTACTTC. Protein sequence: CASSILLAELSYEQYF.

The rearrangement joins TRBV6-1 to TRBJ1-1, with D possibly being TRBD1 (6 bases). This CDR3 is built from 14 residues. CDR1 and CDR2 (germline): MNHNS, SASEGT. V was trimmed by 6 bases and J by 1 base, leaving 12 bases between them. The DNA for the CDR3 is TGTGCCAGCAGCCCAAGACAGGAGAACACTGAAGCTTTCTTT. It yields the protein CASSPRQENTEAFF.

The chain employs TRBV11-2 and TRBJ2-7; D is perhaps TRBD1 (6 bases). There are 15 residues in the CDR3. Germline values: CDR1 SGHAT, CDR2 FQNNGV. The V end was cut by 6 bases, the J end by 3 bases, with 18 bases between. CDR3 coding DNA: TGTGCCAGCAGGACTGTCCGGGACAAGCACTACGAGCAGTACTTC. This codes for CASRTVRDKHYEQYF.

J is TRBJ2-7 and V is TRBV7-9; D possibly corresponds to TRBD2 (6 bases). The CDR3 extends over 15 amino acids. V gave up 5 bases and J gave up 3 bases, with 17 bases separating them. Germline loops: CDR1 SEHNR, CDR2 FQNEAQ (reference sequence). The CDR3 sequence is CASSAQTSQGYEQYF. The DNA of the CDR3 is TGTGCCAGCAGCGCTCAGACTAGTCAGGGCTACGAGCAGTACTTC.

The chain has TRBV7-9 and TRBJ2-6; D possibly uses TRBD1 or TRBD2 (7 bases each). The germline gives CDR1 SEHNR, CDR2 FQNEAQ (reference sequence). The CDR3 is 18 amino acids. V shed 0 bases and J shed 0 bases, with 12 bases lying between them. The CDR3 is CASSLAGGTASGANVLTF. CDR3 nucleotides: TGTGCCAGCAGCTTAGCGGGGGGGACAGCCTCTGGGGCCAACGTCCTGACTTTC.

Points on this clone: The same CDR3 arises from other DNA sequences in this sample as well. The rearrangement links TRBV19 to TRBJ1-4; D remains unclear. The CDR3 is 11 amino acids. In germline, CDR1 is LNHDA, CDR2 SQIVND (reference sequence). V gave up 3 bases and J gave up 8 bases, with 4 bases separating them. The CDR3 DNA reads as TGTGCCAGTAGTATCGGCGAAAAACTGTTTTTT. Residues: CASSIGEKLFF.

The chain carries TRBV29-1 and TRBJ2-7; TRBD2 aligns across 13 bases. Trimming cost V 0 bases and J 0 bases; bases outside gene matches: 8. Per germline, CDR1 SQVTM and CDR2 ANQGSEA. This CDR3 comprises 18 residues. CDR3 DNA sequence: TGCAGCGTTGAAGATGGGGGACTAGCGGGGCCGAGCTCCTACGAGCAGTACTTC. Protein: CSVEDGGLAGPSSYEQYF.

This chain uses TRBV11-2 with TRBJ2-7, with 10 bases that match TRBD1. V trimming: 4 bases; J trimming: 6 bases; junction bases outside the gene matches: 0. Germline CDR1 and CDR2: SGHAT and FQNNGV. The CDR3 loop spans 12 amino acids. CDR3 DNA sequence: TGTGCCAGCAGCTGGGACAGGGGCGAGCAGTACTTC. It encodes CASSWDRGEQYF.

This chain joins TRBV7-6 and TRBJ2-7, with 10 bases fitting TRBD1. The CDR3 has 19 amino acids. Germline-derived CDR1 and CDR2 are SGHVS and FNYEAQ. V dropped 6 bases and J dropped 6; count of bases not matched to a gene: 23. DNA of the CDR3: TGTGCCAGCAGTCGCAGGGACAGGGGCATCCCATCGGTGTCGGGCGAGCAGTACTTC. Protein: CASSRRDRGIPSVSGEQYF.

The chain joins TRBV7-9 to TRBJ1-2, with a possible D match to TRBD1 (5 bases). The germline gives CDR1 SEHNR, CDR2 FQNEAQ (reference sequence). This CDR3 has 15 residues. V was cut by 7 bases and J by 0 bases, with 15 bases left in between. CDR3 region: CASTGPGEANYGYTF. The CDR3 region has the DNA TGTGCCAGCACCGGGCCGGGGGAAGCTAACTATGGCTACACCTTC. The whole variable domain, filled in from reference TRBV7-9 and TRBJ1-2, reads DTGVSQNPRHKITKRGQNVTFRCDPISEHNRLYWYRQTLGQGPEFLTYFQNEAQLEKSRLLSDRFSAERPKGSFSTLEIQRTEQGDSAMYLCASTGPGEANYGYTFGSGTRLTVV.

The chain uses TRBV19 and TRBJ1-2, with 9 bases matching TRBD1. Germline lookup yields CDR1 LNHDA and CDR2 SQIVND (reference sequence). The trim removed 5 bases at V and 4 bases at J, leaving 11 bases unmatched. This CDR3 has 16 residues. The CDR3 coding sequence is TGTGCCAGTAGTGACCTCATGGGACAGGGAGCCTATGGCTACACCTTC. This codes for CASSDLMGQGAYGYTF.

This clone was seen only once. The chain recombines TRBV5-6 with TRBJ2-2, with D uncertain. The CDR3 runs 14 residues. The V gene's germline CDR1 is SGHDT and CDR2 YYEEEE. Trimming pared 4 bases from V and 1 base from J, leaving 8 bases between. CDR3 residues: CASSRTVNTGELFF. The CDR3 coding sequence is TGTGCCAGCAGCCGGACCGTGAACACCGGGGAGCTGTTTTTT.

V usage is TRBV18 and J usage is TRBJ2-2; 9 nucleotides agree with TRBD1. Per germline, CDR1 KGHSH and CDR2 LQKENI. The ends lost 6 bases at V and 6 bases at J; junction bases unmatched: 8. The CDR3 sequence is 15 residues long. CDR3 sequence: CASSPPGQGAGELFF. The CDR3 nucleotides read TGTGCCAGCTCTCCTCCGGGACAGGGTGCCGGGGAGCTGTTTTTT.

The chain combines TRBV15 with TRBJ2-7; 11 positions agree with TRBD1. The ends lost 4 bases at V and 3 bases at J; junction bases unmatched: 5. The CDR3 has 15 amino acids. Per germline, CDR1 LNHNV and CDR2 YYDKDF (reference sequence). The CDR3 DNA reads as TGTGCCACCAGCACCCCCGGGACAGGGGGCTACGAGCAGTACTTC. Its protein product is CATSTPGTGGYEQYF.

This sequence joins TRBV15 and TRBJ2-1; no reliable D call. V was trimmed by 1 base and J by 8 bases, leaving 21 bases between them. Germline CDR1 LNHNV, CDR2 YYDKDF (reference sequence). CDR3 size: 17 residues. The CDR3 DNA reads TGTGCCACCAGCAGAGGTCCCGCCGGGCCAGCTATCTATGAGCAGTTCTTC. Translated, it gives CATSRGPAGPAIYEQFF.

Turning to this clone: The sample holds other DNA sequences that translate to the same CDR3. This chain links TRBV5-1 with TRBJ2-2, with 9 bases lining up with TRBD2. This CDR3 has 15 amino acids. Losses at the gene ends were 0 bases for V and 5 bases for J; bases not matched to a gene: 2. CDR1 is SGHRS, CDR2 YFSETQ, per germline. The CDR3, as DNA: TGCGCCAGCAGCTTGGGTCTAGCGGGAACCGGGGAGCTGTTTTTT. As protein: CASSLGLAGTGELFF.

This chain joins TRBV13 and TRBJ2-3; a weak D match, TRBD2 (5 bases). The germline V gene encodes CDR1 PRHDT and CDR2 FYEKMQ (reference sequence). With 10 bases removed from V and 4 bases from J, the gap between germline ends came to 18 bases. The CDR3 runs 14 residues. CDR3 bases: TGTGCCACCTCGTCCGTGGAGGAAGCAGATACGCAGTATTTT. It encodes CATSSVEEADTQYF.

This sequence joins TRBV2 and TRBJ2-3, with D uncertain. CDR1 and CDR2 from the germline V gene are SNHLY and FYNNEI. V was shortened by 8 bases and J by 1 base, with 19 bases between the two germline ends. The CDR3 has 16 amino acids. The CDR3, as DNA: TGTGCCAGCTGCCGCCTCACCGGGCCCCGCACAGATACGCAGTATTTT. Its translation is CASCRLTGPRTDTQYF.

The rearrangement uses TRBV28 and TRBJ2-1; TRBD2 aligns across 10 bases. V was clipped by 6 bases and J by 5 bases; unmatched bases: 4. The CDR3 sequence is 14 residues long. CDR1 and CDR2 from the germline V gene are MDHEN and SYDVKM. Here the CDR3 DNA reads TGTGCCAGCAGACTAGCGGGACTTAACAATGAGCAGTTCTTC. Translation gives CASRLAGLNNEQFF.

V gene TRBV28 combines with J gene TRBJ2-7; TRBD1 agrees at 10 bases. V shed 6 bases, J shed 4 bases, and the junction held 9 bases outside the gene matches. Germline V CDR1 and CDR2: MDHEN, SYDVKM. The CDR3 contains 15 residues. This CDR3 is CASSLGTGALYEQYF. As DNA, the CDR3 is TGTGCCAGCAGCCTAGGGACAGGGGCGCTTTACGAGCAGTACTTC.

V and J are TRBV5-1 and TRBJ2-1, with 8 bases fitting TRBD1. The CDR3 totals 15 residues. Germline values: CDR1 SGHRS, CDR2 YFSETQ. Trimming took 0 bases from V and 5 from J; bases not matched to a gene: 4. CDR3 sequence (DNA): TGCGCCAGCAGCTTGGTTGACAGGGGTCACAATGAGCAGTTCTTC. This encodes CASSLVDRGHNEQFF.

This chain connects TRBV28 to TRBJ2-7, with unresolved D. V lost 5 bases and J lost 2, with 10 bases in between. The CDR3 totals 13 residues. Germline CDR1 MDHEN, CDR2 SYDVKM. CDR3 sequence: CASSPSWTYEQYF. CDR3 in DNA: TGTGCCAGCAGTCCCTCATGGACCTACGAGCAGTACTTC.